This entry lists 27 T cell receptor beta chains sequenced from one sample in a study of regulatory T cells in long-lasting Graves disease. Noted time point: persistent/refractory GD, antithyroid drugs over 5 years with positive TRAb. RNA from PBMCs was the source of the TCR library. According to the study, TCR beta libraries were built with iRepertoire HTBI primers and CDR3-region Arm-PCR. Each CDR3 protein gets one entry after TCRdb re-called the multiplex PCR reads with MiXCR. In the table there are around 500,000 distinct CDR3 sequences, about a fifth of which are singletons. The source was peripheral blood mononuclear cells (PBMCs), collected when the disease was refractory, from a patient treated with antithyroid drugs. The receptors derive from a female donor with Graves disease.

This clonotype was found many times. V usage is TRBV6-1 and J usage is TRBJ1-5; 7 bases fit TRBD1. With V trimmed by 5 bases and J by 0 bases, 4 bases remained unmatched. Germline lookup yields CDR1 MNHNS and CDR2 SASEGT. CDR3 length equals 15 residues. This CDR3 is CASSRDRVSNQPQHF. DNA of the CDR3: TGTGCCAGCAGTCGCGACAGGGTTAGCAATCAGCCCCAGCATTTT.

The chain joins TRBV4-1 to TRBJ2-7; TRBD1 matches 7 bases. This CDR3 has 15 residues. The trim removed 4 bases at V and 1 base at J, leaving 7 bases unmatched. Per germline, CDR1 MGHRA and CDR2 YSYEKL. This CDR3 is CASSPPDRLSYEQYF. For the CDR3, the DNA is TGCGCCAGCAGCCCGCCGGACAGGTTATCCTACGAGCAGTACTTC.

This clonotype was recorded many times. The chain joins TRBV10-3 to TRBJ2-2, with D hard to call. Per germline, CDR1 ENHRY and CDR2 SYGVKD. The V and J ends lost 7 bases and 1 base respectively, with 10 bases between them. The CDR3 runs to 14 residues. CDR3 sequence: CAIKGPKNTGELFF. The CDR3 DNA reads TGTGCCATCAAAGGTCCCAAGAACACCGGGGAGCTGTTTTTT.

This clonotype has just a few counts. The CDR3 region is CASCSGDNTEAFF. As DNA, the CDR3 is TGCGCCAGCTGCTCTGGAGACAACACTGAAGCTTTCTTT. The chain recombines TRBV5-1 with TRBJ1-1, with D hard to call. The germline gives CDR1 SGHRS, CDR2 YFSETQ. Trimming took off 7 bases at V and 2 bases at J, with 12 bases between the two ends. CDR3 length equals 13 residues.

The chain joins TRBV5-1 to TRBJ2-1; the match to TRBD1 covers 9 bases. Germline lookup yields CDR1 SGHRS and CDR2 YFSETQ. Trimming took 6 bases from V and 6 from J; bases not matched to a gene: 4. The CDR3 is made up of 13 amino acids. CDR3 nucleotide sequence: TGCGCCAGCAAAAGGGACAGGGTCAATGAGCAGTTCTTC. Its translation: CASKRDRVNEQFF. Full variable domain (rest looked up from reference TRBV5-1 and TRBJ2-1): KAGVTQTPRYLIKTRGQQVTLSCSPISGHRSVSWYQQTPGQGLQFLFEYFSETQRNKGNFPGRFSGRQFSNSRSEMNVSTLELGDSALYLCASKRDRVNEQFFGPGTRLTVL.

A few counts support this clonotype. V usage is TRBV28 and J usage is TRBJ1-5; 8 bases fit TRBD1. V shed 2 bases, J shed 3 bases, and the junction held 9 bases outside the gene matches. Germline V lookup: CDR1 MDHEN, CDR2 SYDVKM. This CDR3 contains 17 residues. The CDR3 DNA sequence: TGTGCCAGCAGTTTACCCAACAGGGGGGGCAACAATCAGCCCCAGCATTTT. It specifies CASSLPNRGGNNQPQHF.

The CDR3 spells CSVTQGFYEQYF. DNA for the CDR3: TGCAGCGTTACTCAGGGGTTCTACGAGCAGTACTTC. This rearrangement joins TRBV29-1 to TRBJ2-7; the D gene is possibly TRBD1 (6 bases). V lost 5 bases and J 3 bases, leaving 11 bases between the germline ends. The CDR3 consists of 12 residues. The germline V gene has CDR1 SQVTM and CDR2 ANQGSEA.

The chain joins TRBV28 to TRBJ2-4; TRBD2 is a possible D gene (8 bases). V shed 6 bases and J shed 5 bases, with 23 bases lying between them. CDR3 size: 17 residues. The germline V gene encodes CDR1 MDHEN and CDR2 SYDVKM. CDR3 coding DNA: TGTGCCAGCAGGGGAATCAAGGGGGCCGGGGGGGAAAACATTCAGTACTTC. It codes for CASRGIKGAGGENIQYF.

DNA of the CDR3: TGCAGTGCTACAAGAGGGGACAAGAATCAGCCCCAGCATTTT. It yields the protein CSATRGDKNQPQHF. This sequence joins TRBV20-1 and TRBJ1-5; D possibly corresponds to TRBD1 (6 bases). This CDR3 region has 14 residues. V dropped 4 bases and J dropped 4 bases, with 14 bases sitting between them. Germline-derived CDR1 and CDR2 are DFQATT and SNEGSKA (reference sequence).

This clonotype was recorded at least ten times. The rearrangement uses TRBV29-1 and TRBJ2-5; TRBD2 matches 11 bases. V lost 4 bases to trimming and J lost 5 bases; unmatched junction nucleotides: 9. The germline gives CDR1 SQVTM, CDR2 ANQGSEA. The CDR3 is 15 amino acids. CDR3 DNA: TGCAGCGTTGGGATAGCGGGAGGGCCGCGGGAGACCCAGTACTTC. It translates to CSVGIAGGPRETQYF.

This clonotype was detected ten times or more. The rearrangement joins TRBV12-3 or TRBV12-4 to TRBJ2-7, with 7 nucleotides matching TRBD1. J lost 2 bases, V lost 6 bases, and 7 bases had no gene match. The CDR3 totals 14 residues. The CDR3 spells CASSLYRGPYEQYF. The CDR3 region has the DNA TGTGCCAGCAGCCTCTACAGGGGACCCTACGAGCAGTACTTC.

There are a few counts of this clonotype. CDR3: CASSRTGRGNTEAFF. DNA of the CDR3: TGTGCCAGCAGCCGGACAGGGAGAGGGAACACTGAAGCTTTCTTT. This rearrangement joins TRBV9 to TRBJ1-1, with 8 bases identical to TRBD1. The V gene end was trimmed by 4 bases and the J gene end by 1 base; junction bases not matched to a gene: 6. Germline CDR1 and CDR2: SGDLS and YYNGEE. This CDR3 comprises 15 residues.

This clonotype has at least ten counts. This chain uses TRBV12-3 or TRBV12-4 with TRBJ1-2; D is unresolved. Trimming pared 3 bases from V and 6 bases from J, leaving 11 bases between. The CDR3 spans 13 residues. Written as DNA, the CDR3 is TGTGCCAGCAGTTTCGGTGTAGGGAATGGCTACACCTTC. It specifies CASSFGVGNGYTF.

The chain carries TRBV29-1 and TRBJ2-7, with D perhaps TRBD2 (7 bases). The CDR3 has 15 residues. Looked up from germline, CDR1 is SQVTM and CDR2 is ANQGSEA. The V and J ends lost 4 bases and 7 bases respectively, with 23 bases between them. The CDR3 loop reads CSVARGAEGIGEQYF. Written as DNA, the CDR3 is TGCAGCGTTGCCCGGGGGGCGGAAGGTATTGGGGAGCAGTACTTC.

The table lists this clonotype with many counts. The rearrangement joins TRBV3-1 to TRBJ2-1, with 13 bases matching TRBD2. This CDR3 has 15 amino acids. In germline, CDR1 is LGHDT, CDR2 YNNKEL (reference sequence). J lost 9 bases, V lost 3 bases, and 5 bases had no gene match. In nucleotides, the CDR3 is TGTGCCAGCAGCCAGGGACTAGCGGGATTGACTGAGCAGTTCTTC. This encodes CASSQGLAGLTEQFF.

There are many counts of this clonotype. The CDR3 is CASSSSPGQGGIGELFF. The CDR3 coding sequence is TGTGCCAGCAGTTCCTCACCCGGACAGGGGGGTATCGGGGAGCTGTTTTTT. This chain uses TRBV28 with TRBJ2-2; 10 bases are shared with TRBD1. CDR1 MDHEN and CDR2 SYDVKM come from the germline V gene. The CDR3 loop spans 17 amino acids. The J segment lost 7 bases and the V segment lost 4 bases, leaving 12 bases of the junction unmatched. Filled out from reference TRBV28 and TRBJ2-2, the complete variable domain reads DVKVTQSSRYLVKRTGEKVFLECVQDMDHENMFWYRQDPGLGLRLIYFSYDVKMKEKGDIPEGYSVSREKKERFSLILESASTNQTSMYLCASSSSPGQGGIGELFFGEGSRLTVL.

The chain is built from TRBV20-1 and TRBJ2-5; TRBD2 matches at 7 bases. This CDR3 is 16 amino acids long. From germline, CDR1 is DFQATT and CDR2 SNEGSKA (reference sequence). With 3 bases clipped from V and 2 bases from J, the junction kept 12 bases outside the gene matches. CDR3 protein: CSARSGEAAPQETQYF. The CDR3 region has the DNA TGCAGTGCTAGGAGCGGGGAGGCAGCGCCTCAAGAGACCCAGTACTTC.

This clonotype was counted many times. V is TRBV19 and J is TRBJ1-1; TRBD1 agrees at 7 bases. The J segment lost 0 bases and the V segment lost 3 bases, leaving 10 bases of the junction unmatched. The CDR3 runs 17 residues. Germline CDR1 reads LNHDA; CDR2 reads SQIVND (reference sequence). This CDR3 is CASSILEQGNLNTEAFF. As DNA, the CDR3 is TGTGCCAGTAGTATCCTGGAACAGGGGAACTTGAACACTGAAGCTTTCTTT.

The gene calls are TRBV7-9 and TRBJ2-5, with 9 bases fitting TRBD1. Looked up from germline, CDR1 is SEHNR and CDR2 is FQNEAQ (reference sequence). CDR3 size: 14 residues. After removal of 5 bases from V and 7 bases from J, the junction contained 8 bases not matched to a gene. The CDR3 region is CASSPRDRVGTQYF. The CDR3 DNA follows: TGTGCCAGCAGCCCCCGGGACAGGGTGGGGACCCAGTACTTC.

This clonotype was observed at least ten times. J is TRBJ1-1 and V is TRBV24-1, with D unclear. Germline CDR1 and CDR2: KGHDR and SFDVKD. Trimming shortened V by 6 bases and J by 0 bases, and 7 bases separated the two germline ends. The CDR3 runs 13 residues. For the CDR3, the DNA is TGTGCCACCAGTTCCGGGGTGAACACTGAAGCTTTCTTT. Translated: CATSSGVNTEAFF.

This clonotype was counted many times. V and J are TRBV6-1 and TRBJ2-7, with TRBD2 identical over 8 bases. The germline V gene has CDR1 MNHNS and CDR2 SASEGT. CDR3 length equals 14 residues. V lost 6 bases, J lost 4 bases, and 8 bases stayed unmatched. The DNA for the CDR3 is TGTGCCAGCAGGATCCGCGGGAGGTGGTACGAGCAGTACTTC. Translated: CASRIRGRWYEQYF.

The V gene is TRBV27, the J gene TRBJ1-5, with D tentatively TRBD1 (6 bases). Trimming pared 3 bases from V and 6 bases from J, leaving 12 bases between. Germline CDR1 reads MNHEY; CDR2 reads SMNVEV (reference sequence). The CDR3 extends over 14 amino acids. CDR3 in DNA: TGTGCCAGCAGTTTTCAGGGGCACACTCAGCCCCAGCATTTT. This translates into CASSFQGHTQPQHF.

With respect to this clonotype: A much larger clone differs by one base, so this may be a read error. Without the conserved terminal phenylalanine or tryptophan, this CDR3 likely stems from a read error. The rearrangement links TRBV2 to TRBJ1-1; D uncertain. Trimming left V 7 bases short and J 5 bases short, with 17 bases between. CDR3 length equals 14 residues. Germline CDR1 and CDR2: SNHLY and FYNNEI. CDR3 sequence (DNA): TGTGCCAGCACCGGGCGTACATCGGATACTGAAGCTTTCCTT. Protein product: CASTGRTSDTEAFL.

This sequence joins TRBV4-1 and TRBJ1-4, with 12 nucleotides matching TRBD1. The germline V gene encodes CDR1 MGHRA and CDR2 YSYEKL. V shed 4 bases, J shed 8 bases, and the junction held 5 bases outside the gene matches. CDR3 length equals 15 residues. The CDR3 spells CASSPGQGAREKLFF. The CDR3 DNA is TGCGCCAGCAGCCCGGGACAGGGGGCGCGAGAAAAACTGTTTTTT.

The chain uses TRBV9 and TRBJ1-2, with D hard to call. This CDR3 has 15 residues. From germline, CDR1 is SGDLS and CDR2 YYNGEE. V lost 4 bases and J lost 4, with 17 bases in between. CDR3 sequence reads: CASSPSAGAFYGYTF. CDR3 in DNA: TGTGCCAGCAGCCCCTCTGCAGGAGCCTTCTATGGCTACACCTTC.

This clonotype has more than one count but fewer than ten. The chain uses TRBV28 and TRBJ1-5; D is undetermined. Trimming stripped 4 bases from V and 4 bases from J, with 11 bases between. The CDR3 has 14 amino acids. CDR1 MDHEN and CDR2 SYDVKM come from the germline V gene. The DNA for the CDR3 is TGTGCCAGCAGTTATGAACTTGGGAATCAGCCCCAGCATTTT. Amino acid sequence: CASSYELGNQPQHF.

This clonotype has a handful of counts. The rearrangement joins TRBV28 to TRBJ2-7; D may be TRBD1 (6 bases). V lost 7 bases, J lost 0 bases, and 13 bases lay in between. CDR1 is MDHEN and CDR2 is SYDVKM in the germline V gene. The CDR3 extends over 14 amino acids. CDR3 nucleotide sequence: TGTGCCAGCACCGAACAGGGAACCTCCTACGAGCAGTACTTC. It specifies CASTEQGTSYEQYF.